This T cell receptor beta chain was found in a study of blood T cell repertoires in COVID-19 (dated by TCRdb to about 2020). About the full investigation: The collaborator samples originated in the United States, Italy and Spain and spanned the acute and convalescent phases of COVID-19. Sample metadata almost always included a de-identified subject ID, COVID-19 status, age in years and sex. Deeply sampled blood TCRbeta repertoires from subjects exposed to, actively infected with, or recovered from COVID-19 were included in the dataset. Where available, HLA class I and class II types were taken from metadata supplied by the sample provider and were not determined by assay-based typing. A freely available public database, intended as a resource for researchers studying the immune response to SARS-CoV-2, is where the repertoires were released. The material from the prospective study consisted of cDNA or gDNA derived from T cells, B-cell-depleted T cells, or PBMCs. Samples were obtained from the ongoing ImmuneRACE study (first 160 participants) and from approximately 1,200 subjects provided by 6 global collaborators.

Trimming takes 4 bases off V and 5 bases off J; junction bases not matched to a gene: 9. Reading the germline V gene gives CDR1 MGHDK and CDR2 SYGVNS. The CDR3 sequence holds 15 residues, the cysteine and phenylalanine included. Only the CDR3 part of the read is kept: 45 bases, read in frame from the first base. A word on this clone: This clone's antigen is unknown. The sample holds no much larger clone one base away, and base qualities are not on file.

Participants in the prospective study were enrolled through a virtual design, were aged about 18 to 100 years, and lived in roughly 26 United States geographic areas. Cohort assignment in the prospective study relied on participant-reported clinical history from a screening survey and a study questionnaire. Recovered participants in ImmuneRACE Cohort 3 were defined by two consecutive negative NP/OP PCR tests, clearance by a healthcare professional, or resolution of symptoms. In the prospective study, whole blood, serum and a nasopharyngeal or oropharyngeal swab were collected from each participant by mobile phlebotomists. Over a roughly 2-month period, participants in the prospective study had the option of providing additional blood draws and questionnaires. Blood samples from the prospective study were shipped frozen or at room temperature prior to DNA extraction. The immunoSEQ Assay, a bias-controlled multiplex PCR, was used to amplify TCRbeta CDR3 regions from genomic DNA. Under the source paper's analysis protocol: Nucleated cell counts per sample were estimated from amplification of reference gene primers within the assay. To quantify the absolute abundance of each unique TCRbeta CDR3 rearrangement, sequence reads were collapsed and filtered. For each sample, productive Simpson clonality was calculated as the square root of Simpson's diversity index over productive rearrangements. TCRdb holds this immuneACCESS table with in-frame rearrangements only. Some clones are missing; in checked studies, unresolved V genes explain under half, and the rest has no known cause. The D gene and trimming were derived from the DNA, and the V and J assignments and clone size from that table. The table for this sample lists about 480,000 clones; more than 75% of them were counted only once. Approximately 2% of the sample is taken by the ten largest.

The paper as a whole reports these results and caveats: Clinical and demographic metadata were provided uncurated, with the amount varying by source and participant.

The source of this sequence is a woman in her thirties or forties who had recovered from COVID-19. The V gene is TRBV25-1 and the J gene is TRBJ1-2; the junction holds 8 bases that match TRBD1. The source material was PBMCs or T cells enriched from blood (not recorded which). CDR3 region: CASSGTGNPRYGYTF. In nucleotide form, the sequence is TGTGCCAGCAGTGGGACAGGGAACCCTAGATATGGCTACACCTTC.